Reported below is one T cell receptor (beta chain). Its antigen is unknown. Within one base of it there is no much larger clone, and no base qualities were kept. These data belong to a study of blood T cell repertoires in COVID-19 (dated by TCRdb to the early 2020s). As for the study more broadly: Samples covering the acute and convalescent phases of COVID-19 were provided by collaborators in the United States, Italy and Spain. The dataset comprised deeply sampled blood TCRbeta repertoires from subjects exposed to, actively infected with, or recovered from COVID-19. The prospective study material was composed of cDNA or gDNA derived from T cells, B-cell-depleted T cells, or PBMCs. The samples were drawn from the first 160 participants of the ongoing ImmuneRACE study and from 1,254 subjects provided by 6 global collaborators. Sample metadata almost always included a de-identified subject ID, COVID-19 status, age in years and sex. Where available, HLA class I and class II types were taken from metadata supplied by the sample provider and were not determined by assay-based typing. The repertoires were released in a freely available public database intended as a resource for research on the immune response to SARS-CoV-2. Points the paper makes about the study in general: How much clinical and demographic metadata was included differed by source and by participant, and the metadata was provided uncurated.

The CDR3, from cysteine to phenylalanine, totals 15 residues. The read is trimmed to its CDR3 DNA, 45 bases read in frame from base 1. The germline V gene sets CDR1 to KGHSH and CDR2 to LQKENI. V has 2 bases trimmed and J has 4 bases trimmed; junction bases matching no gene number 4. Participants in the prospective study were aged roughly 18 to 89 years, lived in about two dozen United States geographic areas, and enrolled through a virtual design. In the prospective study, cohorts were assigned on the basis of participant-reported clinical history obtained from a screening survey and a study questionnaire. Each participant in the prospective study had whole blood, serum and a nasopharyngeal or oropharyngeal swab collected by mobile phlebotomists. Additional blood draws and questionnaires over an approximately 2-month period could optionally be provided by prospective study participants. Before DNA extraction, prospective study blood samples were shipped either frozen or at room temperature.

The immunoSEQ Assay, a bias-controlled multiplex PCR, was used to amplify TCRbeta CDR3 regions from genomic DNA. Per the source publication's procedure: Within the assay, amplification of reference gene primers was used to estimate how many nucleated cells each sample contained. To quantify the absolute abundance of each unique TCRbeta CDR3 rearrangement, sequence reads were collapsed and filtered. For each sample, productive Simpson clonality was calculated by taking the square root of Simpson's diversity index across productive rearrangements. The immuneACCESS repertoire file appears here via TCRdb, limited to in-frame rearrangements. These files lack a portion of the clones; in checked studies, under half of the deficit traces to unresolved V genes, and the cause of the others is not known. Clone size and the V and J calls come from that table; the DNA yielded D and trimming. The sample includes about 360,000 clones, with approximately 85% observed a single time. The ten top clones hold roughly 2% of the sample.

The specimen was PBMCs or T cells enriched from blood (not recorded which). The sequence came from a woman between 40 and 50 years old with acute COVID-19. The rearrangement joined TRBV18 to TRBJ1-1; 10 bases in the junction line up with TRBD1. The sequenced DNA is TGTGCCAGCTCACCAACTCGGGACAGGGGCACTGAAGCTTTCTTT. The resulting protein is CASSPTRDRGTEAFF.